Listed below are T cell receptor beta chains from one sample, sequenced in a study of OX40 agonist ivuxolimab in advanced cancers. Produced via immunoSEQ multiplex PCR; TCRdb's table is partial and in-frame only. The table shows about 83,000 clones, with roughly nine tenths occurring only once. The sequences come from CD4+ or CD8+ T cells sorted from blood, collected in a trial of the OX40 agonist ivuxolimab. Source of these receptors: an adult with an advanced solid tumor such as melanoma, head and neck, liver or kidney cancer. CDR3s include the opening cysteine and the closing phenylalanine or tryptophan. Fields, in order: J gene, D gene, clone size, V gene, CDR3 length, CDR3 DNA, CDR3 protein. D genes are given only for firm matches. Clone size is stated in some rows and not others, as once, few, many or a class when expanded.

>TRBJ2-1|-|once|TRBV9|13
TGTGCCAGCAGCGTAGGTGATTTCAATGAGCAGTTCTTC
CASSVGDFNEQFF
>TRBJ1-2|TRBD1|-|TRBV18|17
TGTGCCAGCTCAGCGGACCTGGGGACAGGACATTACTATGGCTACACCTTC
CASSADLGTGHYYGYTF
>TRBJ2-1|-|-|TRBV30|14
TGTGCCTGGAGTTGGAGCCCAACCGGCAATGAGCAGTTCTTC
CAWSWSPTGNEQFF
>TRBJ2-3|-|-|TRBV28|15
TGTGCCAGCACCTTGGGTCTTTCTTACCCAGATACGCAGTATTTT
CASTLGLSYPDTQYF
>TRBJ2-4|-|-|TRBV4-2|16
TGTGCCAGCAGCCAATCAGGGGAAGCAGCCAAAAACATTCAGTACTTC
CASSQSGEAAKNIQYF
>TRBJ1-6|-|-|TRBV7-3|15
TGTGCCAGCAGCTTAATGGGCGGCGCCAATTCACCCCTCCACTTT
CASSLMGGANSPLHF
>TRBJ1-3|-|-|TRBV11-3|18
TGTGCCAGCAGCTTAGGAGGCAGGGGACACTTCTCTGGAAACACCATATATTTT
CASSLGGRGHFSGNTIYF
>TRBJ1-2|-|-|TRBV12-2|18
TGTGCAAGTCGCCCCACAGGGAACAGGGCCGTGAGCGACTATGGCTACACCTTC
CASRPTGNRAVSDYGYTF
>TRBJ1-5|-|-|TRBV4-1|13
TGCGCCAGCAGCCAGACAGGTAATCAGCCCCAGCATTTT
CASSQTGNQPQHF
>TRBJ1-5|-|-|TRBV4-1|15
TGCGCCAGCAGCCAAGGGTCGATAAAAAATCAGCCCCAGCATTTT
CASSQGSIKNQPQHF
>TRBJ1-5|TRBD1|-|TRBV15|20
TGTGCCACCAGCAGAGAACCAACCGGGACAGAAGACCAGACGGGTCAGCCCCAGCATTTT
CATSREPTGTEDQTGQPQHF
>TRBJ2-3|-|-|TRBV28|15
TGTGCCAGCACGAAGGGGGGATTGAGGACAGATACGCAGTATTTT
CASTKGGLRTDTQYF
>TRBJ1-5|-|-|TRBV4-2|15
TGTGCCAGCAGCGAGAGTCCAGGGCGACGTCAGCCCCAGCATTTT
CASSESPGRRQPQHF
>TRBJ1-2|TRBD1|-|TRBV27|15
TGTGCCAGCAGTTTATCAGGGGGCCTTTACTATGGCTACACCTTC
CASSLSGGLYYGYTF
>TRBJ2-1|-|-|TRBV9|14
TGTGCCAGCAGCCCAAGTGGGGACTACAATGAGCAGTTCTTC
CASSPSGDYNEQFF
>TRBJ1-2|-|-|TRBV5-6|15
TGTGCCAGCAGCTTGGGAACAGGCGATGGAGGTGGCTACACCTTC
CASSLGTGDGGGYTF
>TRBJ2-7|-|-|TRBV28|16
TGTGCCAGCAGTTTATATCTTCCCGGAGGCGACTACGAGCAGTACTTC
CASSLYLPGGDYEQYF
>TRBJ1-5|-|-|TRBV30|13
TGTGCCTGGAGTAAGGCAACTCATCAGCCCCAGCATTTT
CAWSKATHQPQHF
>TRBJ2-2|TRBD2|-|TRBV28|15
TGTGCCAGCAGTTTTGGGACTAGCGGGGCCGGGGAGCTGTTTTTT
CASSFGTSGAGELFF
>TRBJ2-1|TRBD2|-|TRBV27|16
TGTGCCAGCAGTTTATCGAAAGGGGAGGGATACAATGAGCAGTTCTTC
CASSLSKGEGYNEQFF
>TRBJ1-4|TRBD1|-|TRBV28|19
TGTGCCAGCAGTTTCGGTAGGGACAGAACGACAAACCTTTATGAAAAACTGTTTTTT
CASSFGRDRTTNLYEKLFF
>TRBJ1-5|-|-|TRBV30|14
TGTGCCTGGAGTGTATCCCCGCGGGGTCATCCCCAGCATTTT
CAWSVSPRGHPQHF
>TRBJ1-5|-|-|TRBV19|14
TGTGCCAGTAGTATTAGGGACGGAGGCCAGCCCCAGCATTTT
CASSIRDGGQPQHF
>TRBJ1-2|-|-|TRBV28|11
TGTGCCAGTAACAGGGATTTTGGCTACACCTTC
CASNRDFGYTF